This T cell receptor (beta chain) was observed in a study of blood T cell repertoires in COVID-19. Overall study: Collection of acute and convalescent COVID-19 samples took place in the United States, Italy and Spain. In each case, the material was cDNA or gDNA derived from T cells, B-cell-depleted T cells, or PBMCs.

Trimming took off 7 bases at V and 3 bases at J, with 12 bases between the two ends. The germline V gene has CDR1 SQVTM and CDR2 ANQGSEA. CDR3 length: 13 amino acids. In the authors' workflow: How many nucleated cells were present was estimated from reference gene primer amplification. TCRdb keeps only in-frame clones here, not all; method: immunoSEQ multiplex PCR. V, J and clone size derive from that table, while D and trimming were established from the DNA sequence. This table has 50,000 to 75,000 clones, roughly 89% appearing once. Sequencing used peripheral blood. The J gene is TRBJ1-4, the V gene TRBV29-1; D may be TRBD1 (6 bases). This receptor was obtained from a human donor in a cohort sampled during active COVID-19. The CDR3 DNA reads TGCAGCGCCAACAGGGCCCCTAATGAAAAACTGTTTTTT. Protein: CSANRAPNEKLFF.